A selection of T cell receptor beta chains follows, all from one sample in a study of vaccination and CD4 T cells after COVID-19. TCRdb analysed the PCR reads with MiXCR anew, one entry per CDR3 protein. The sample includes about 13,000 distinct CDR3 sequences, roughly two fifths of them seen just once. Which antigens these TCRs recognize remains unknown. Sequencing was performed on CD4+ T cells from blood, cultured in vitro, taken after SARS-CoV-2 vaccination. These receptors were collected from a human donor who had recovered from COVID-19. The CDR3 runs from the conserved cysteine through the conserved F or W. Each record gives: V gene, D gene, clone size, J gene, CDR3 protein, CDR3 DNA. D genes are given only for firm matches. Clone size is not always given. Where it is, it says once, few, many or a class for expanded clones.

v_call: TRBV6-1; d_call: -; clone_size: few; j_call: TRBJ1-1; cdr3_aa: CASTGTGTEAFF; cdr3_nt: TGTGCCAGCACCGGGACGGGGACTGAAGCTTTCTTT
v_call: TRBV7-3; d_call: -; clone_size: -; j_call: TRBJ1-1; cdr3_aa: CANSFDKNTEAFF; cdr3_nt: TGTGCCAACAGCTTCGACAAGAACACTGAAGCTTTCTTT
v_call: TRBV7-9; d_call: -; clone_size: few; j_call: TRBJ1-1; cdr3_aa: CASSSSGTVFF; cdr3_nt: TGTGCCAGCAGCTCTTCAGGTACGGTTTTCTTT
v_call: TRBV6-1; d_call: -; clone_size: few; j_call: TRBJ2-7; cdr3_aa: CASSETLYEQYF; cdr3_nt: TGTGCCAGCAGTGAAACCCTATACGAGCAGTACTTC
v_call: TRBV20-1; d_call: -; clone_size: -; j_call: TRBJ2-7; cdr3_aa: CSASRARAYEQYF; cdr3_nt: TGCAGTGCTAGCCGTGCCCGAGCCTACGAGCAGTACTTC
v_call: TRBV5-4; d_call: -; clone_size: few; j_call: TRBJ2-7; cdr3_aa: CASSLDQGKDYEQYF; cdr3_nt: TGTGCCAGCAGCTTGGATCAGGGGAAAGACTACGAGCAGTACTTC
v_call: TRBV30; d_call: -; clone_size: -; j_call: TRBJ1-2; cdr3_aa: CAWIGQGKANYGYTF; cdr3_nt: TGTGCCTGGATTGGCCAGGGGAAGGCTAACTATGGCTACACCTTC
v_call: TRBV28; d_call: -; clone_size: -; j_call: TRBJ2-1; cdr3_aa: CASSPRRTYNEQFF; cdr3_nt: TGTGCCAGCAGTCCTCGTAGGACCTACAATGAGCAGTTCTTC
v_call: TRBV6-1; d_call: -; clone_size: -; j_call: TRBJ1-5; cdr3_aa: CASVDNNQPQHF; cdr3_nt: TGTGCCAGCGTTGATAATAATCAGCCCCAGCATTTT
v_call: TRBV2; d_call: TRBD1; clone_size: -; j_call: TRBJ1-1; cdr3_aa: CASSWAGQILEAFF; cdr3_nt: TGTGCCAGCAGCTGGGCGGGACAGATTCTTGAAGCTTTCTTT
v_call: TRBV29-1; d_call: -; clone_size: -; j_call: TRBJ1-2; cdr3_aa: CSVVPSPGPHGYTF; cdr3_nt: TGCAGCGTTGTGCCGTCGCCGGGCCCCCATGGCTACACCTTC
v_call: TRBV19; d_call: -; clone_size: few; j_call: TRBJ1-5; cdr3_aa: CASSATGYPQPQHF; cdr3_nt: TGTGCCAGTAGTGCTACAGGGTACCCTCAGCCCCAGCATTTT
v_call: TRBV20-1; d_call: TRBD1; clone_size: -; j_call: TRBJ1-3; cdr3_aa: CSAGTAGNTIYF; cdr3_nt: TGCAGTGCGGGGACAGCTGGAAACACCATATATTTT